Each of the 17 T cell receptor beta chains below was sequenced from the same sample in a study of T cells in pancreatic ductal adenocarcinoma. No neoadjuvant therapy was given to the selected pancreatic ductal adenocarcinoma patients before their surgery. Data came from immunoSEQ multiplex PCR; TCRdb stores just in-frame clones and leaves some out. The table has roughly 100,000 clones, about 95% seen once. Sample: PBMCs. These receptors came from a human donor with pancreatic ductal adenocarcinoma.

The rearrangement links TRBV30 to TRBJ2-5; D remains ambiguous. V was cut by 2 bases and J by 5 bases, with 9 bases left in between. Germline V gene data show CDR1 as GTSNPN and CDR2 as SVGIG (reference sequence). This CDR3 is built from 12 residues. The CDR3 sequence is CAWSSGYETQYF. DNA for the CDR3: TGTGCCTGGAGTTCGGGTTACGAGACCCAGTACTTC.

The chain carries TRBV7-9 and TRBJ2-3; the D is unclear. Trimming pared 4 bases from V and 2 bases from J, leaving 7 bases between. CDR1 and CDR2 (germline): SEHNR, FQNEAQ (reference sequence). The CDR3 has 13 residues. The CDR3 coding sequence is TGTGCCAGCAGCTCCCTAGACACAGATACGCAGTATTTT. This encodes CASSSLDTDTQYF.

This chain joins TRBV10-3 and TRBJ2-1; 9 bases are shared with TRBD2. Trimming removed 10 bases from V and 5 bases from J; junction bases left unmatched: 12. CDR3 size: 15 residues. CDR1 is ENHRY, CDR2 SYGVKD, per germline. The CDR3 DNA reads as TGTGCCACCCACTCCTATGGCGGGAGGGACAATGAGCAGTTCTTC. Translated, it gives CATHSYGGRDNEQFF.

The gene calls are TRBV7-3 and TRBJ1-1, with 7 bases fitting TRBD1. The CDR3 runs to 16 residues. Germline values: CDR1 SGHTA, CDR2 FQGTGA. After removal of 2 bases from V and 0 bases from J, the junction contained 6 bases not matched to a gene. CDR3 sequence reads: CASSLSPGGMNTEAFF. The CDR3 DNA reads TGTGCCAGCAGCTTATCCCCAGGGGGAATGAACACTGAAGCTTTCTTT.

The count of this clone is one. CDR3 DNA: TGTGCCAGCGTAGCGGCGTACGAGCAGTACTTC. Translating it yields CASVAAYEQYF. The rearrangement joins TRBV6-1 to TRBJ2-7, with D tentatively TRBD2 (6 bases). The CDR3 runs to 11 residues. The ends were cut back, 8 bases at V and 4 bases at J, with 9 bases in the middle. Germline-derived CDR1 and CDR2 are MNHNS and SASEGT.

CDR3 coding DNA: TGTGCCAGCAGCAACGGTGGCGGATCCTACAATGAGCAGTTCTTC. Translated, it gives CASSNGGGSYNEQFF. V and J are TRBV11-1 and TRBJ2-1, with unresolved D. V dropped 5 bases and J dropped 1 base, with 12 bases sitting between them. This CDR3 region has 15 residues. Germline loops: CDR1 SGHAT, CDR2 FQDESV (reference sequence).

V and J are TRBV11-2 and TRBJ1-2, with no clear D. V lost 4 bases, J lost 7 bases, and 4 bases lay in between. CDR1 and CDR2 from the germline V gene are SGHAT and FQNNGV. CDR3 length equals 10 residues. CDR3 DNA: TGTGCCAGCAGCTACTTTGGCTACACCTTC. It codes for CASSYFGYTF.

The rearrangement joins TRBV11-2 to TRBJ2-5; a weak D match, TRBD1 (6 bases). Germline V lookup: CDR1 SGHAT, CDR2 FQNNGV. V shed 1 base and J shed 1 base, with 10 bases lying between them. The CDR3 extends over 15 amino acids. The chain's CDR3 is CASSLVIGGQETQYF. Written as DNA, the CDR3 is TGTGCCAGCAGCTTAGTTATAGGGGGCCAAGAGACCCAGTACTTC.

CDR3 DNA sequence: TGTGCCAGCTGCCGACTAGCGGGCGGGGATACGCAGTATTTT. It specifies CASCRLAGGDTQYF. The chain recombines TRBV2 with TRBJ2-3; TRBD2 matches 10 bases. The CDR3 is 14 residues long. V lost 8 bases, J lost 6 bases, and 8 bases stayed unmatched. CDR1 and CDR2 from the germline V gene are SNHLY and FYNNEI.

The chain couples TRBV28 to TRBJ2-7; the match to TRBD1 covers 9 bases. This CDR3 spans 14 amino acids. V shed 5 bases, J shed 4 bases, and the junction held 6 bases outside the gene matches. Germline V gene sequence: CDR1 MDHEN, CDR2 SYDVKM. CDR3 region: CASSTHRGRYEQYF. The CDR3 nucleotides are TGTGCCAGCAGTACTCACAGGGGGCGATACGAGCAGTACTTC.

The rearrangement joins TRBV7-8 to TRBJ2-7, with D tentatively TRBD2 (6 bases). Trimming took off 8 bases at V and 4 bases at J, with 15 bases between the two ends. The CDR3 sequence is 13 residues long. Germline lookup yields CDR1 SGHVS and CDR2 FQNEAQ. CDR3 sequence reads: CASGVGGWYEQYF. The CDR3 DNA reads TGTGCCAGCGGCGTGGGAGGTTGGTACGAGCAGTACTTC.

This chain uses TRBV5-1 with TRBJ1-2; 7 bases are a match to TRBD1. CDR1 and CDR2 from the germline V gene are SGHRS and YFSETQ. The length of the CDR3 is 13 residues. The junction had 2 bases not matched to a gene; V was cut back by 4 bases and J by 2 bases. The CDR3 region has the DNA TGCGCCAGCAGCGCGGGACAGAACTATGGCTACACCTTC. As protein: CASSAGQNYGYTF.

This chain joins TRBV5-3 and TRBJ1-5, with D possibly being TRBD1 (6 bases). TRBV5-3 is classed as an ORF, of uncertain function. Trimming took off 2 bases at V and 3 bases at J, with 33 bases between the two ends. This CDR3 is 22 amino acids long. This CDR3 is CARSFSAGETLATRRNNQPQHF. In nucleotides, the CDR3 is TGTGCCAGAAGCTTTAGTGCAGGGGAAACCTTAGCCACGCGCCGAAACAATCAGCCCCAGCATTTT.

The chain uses TRBV2 and TRBJ1-3; D remains ambiguous. Trimming pared 6 bases from V and 0 bases from J, leaving 9 bases between. The CDR3 has 14 amino acids. Germline V CDR1 and CDR2: SNHLY, FYNNEI. The DNA for the CDR3 is TGTGCCAGCAGGAAAACAAGCTCTGGAAACACCATATATTTT. It translates to CASRKTSSGNTIYF.

The rearrangement uses TRBV5-1 and TRBJ1-2; the D gene is possibly TRBD1 (6 bases). V lost 6 bases and J lost 6, with 18 bases in between. This CDR3 has 14 residues. CDR1 and CDR2 from the germline V gene are SGHRS and YFSETQ. In DNA form, the CDR3 reads TGCGCCAGCAACCGGGACACAGAAAGAGATGGCTACACCTTC. Translation gives CASNRDTERDGYTF.

This clone was detected once. This chain uses TRBV18 with TRBJ1-1; 8 positions match TRBD1. CDR3 length: 17 residues. After removal of 1 base from V and 3 bases from J, the junction contained 10 bases not matched to a gene. Looked up from germline, CDR1 is KGHSH and CDR2 is LQKENI. The chain's CDR3 is CASSPRTTTGADTEAFF. CDR3 bases: TGTGCCAGCTCACCACGTACAACGACAGGGGCGGACACTGAAGCTTTCTTT. Variable domain in full (rest from reference TRBV18 and TRBJ1-1): NAGVMQNPRHLVRRRGQEARLRCSPMKGHSHVYWYRQLPEEGLKFMVYLQKENIIDESGMPKERFSAEFPKEGPSILRIQQVVRGDSAAYFCASSPRTTTGADTEAFFGQGTRLTVV.

The chain couples TRBV10-3 to TRBJ2-1, with 10 bases matching TRBD2. Germline CDR1 ENHRY, CDR2 SYGVKD. The CDR3 length is 15 residues. After removal of 3 bases from V and 8 bases from J, the junction contained 7 bases not matched to a gene. The DNA of the CDR3 is TGTGCCATCAGTGACTCTAGCGGGGGAGGTGATGAGCAGTTCTTC. Amino acid sequence: CAISDSSGGGDEQFF.